These 9 T cell receptor beta chains share one sample of origin, sequenced in a study of shared clonotypes between healthy human individuals. TCRdb's table, derived via immunoSEQ multiplex PCR, lists solely in-frame clones and lacks some. The table lists some 700,000 clones, about 90% of them singletons. Sequenced: memory CD8+ T cells from PBMCs. The subset denotes: CD45RO+ cells pooled with CCR7-negative TemRA cells. These receptors came from a man aged 18-30 years in good health. Some clones in this sample may be carry-over from other donors' samples.

The sample holds one count of this clone. The rearrangement joins TRBV5-1 to TRBJ2-5; unclear D gene. CDR1 is SGHRS, CDR2 YFSETQ, per germline. The CDR3 is 13 amino acids. V gave up 0 bases and J gave up 6 bases, with 9 bases separating them. The CDR3 loop reads CASSLEPRQTQYF. CDR3 coding DNA: TGCGCCAGCAGCTTGGAGCCCCGGCAGACCCAGTACTTC.

This chain joins TRBV29-1 and TRBJ2-5, with D possibly being TRBD2 (5 bases). The CDR3 length is 15 residues. Germline assignment: CDR1 SQVTM and CDR2 ANQGSEA. The V and J ends lost 1 base and 0 bases respectively, with 12 bases between them. The CDR3 DNA sequence: TGCAGCGTTGAAGGTGCTAGCTGGCACCAAGAGACCCAGTACTTC. Translating it yields CSVEGASWHQETQYF.

V is TRBV7-9 and J is TRBJ2-7; 11 bases fit TRBD2. The germline CDR1 and CDR2 sequences are SEHNR and FQNEAQ (reference sequence). With 5 bases clipped from V and 4 bases from J, the junction kept 4 bases outside the gene matches. The CDR3 totals 14 residues. The CDR3 is CASSILAGGYEQYF. The CDR3 DNA is TGTGCCAGCAGCATTCTAGCGGGAGGTTACGAGCAGTACTTC.

The chain carries TRBV7-9 and TRBJ2-7; 8 nucleotides align to TRBD1. CDR3 length: 14 amino acids. Germline CDR1 and CDR2: SEHNR and FQNEAQ (reference sequence). V dropped 2 bases and J dropped 4; count of bases not matched to a gene: 4. The CDR3 loop is CASSLSTGGYEQYF. The CDR3 coding sequence is TGTGCCAGCAGCTTATCTACAGGGGGGTACGAGCAGTACTTC.

V is TRBV7-8 and J is TRBJ2-6, with D possibly being TRBD2 (7 bases). V gave up 1 base and J gave up 0 bases, with 16 bases separating them. There are 19 residues in the CDR3. Germline lookup yields CDR1 SGHVS and CDR2 FQNEAQ. CDR3 in amino acids: CASSLVGGAPSSGANVLTF. The CDR3 coding sequence is TGTGCCAGCAGCTTAGTAGGGGGGGCCCCCAGCTCTGGGGCCAACGTCCTGACTTTC. The full variable domain, in which reference TRBV7-8 and TRBJ2-6 provide the parts outside the CDR3, is GAGVSQSPRYKVAKRGQDVALRCDPISGHVSLFWYQQALGQGPEFLTYFQNEAQLDKSGLPSDRFFAERPEGSVSTLKIQRTQQEDSAVYLCASSLVGGAPSSGANVLTFGAGSRLTVL.

Here the CDR3 DNA reads TGTGCCAGCAAACACAGGGGAGCTAAGCCCCAGCATTTT. Protein product: CASKHRGAKPQHF. V and J are TRBV28 and TRBJ1-5; 7 bases are shared with TRBD1. The CDR3 spans 13 residues. V was pared by 7 bases and J by 8 bases, with 8 bases of the junction left unmatched. The germline CDR1 and CDR2 sequences are MDHEN and SYDVKM.

The gene calls are TRBV10-3 and TRBJ2-3; D is possibly TRBD2 (5 bases). This CDR3 region has 18 residues. The V end was cut by 3 bases, the J end by 3 bases, with 22 bases between. Germline CDR1 reads ENHRY; CDR2 reads SYGVKD. Written as DNA, the CDR3 is TGTGCCATCAGTGACGAAGATATGATAGACTCGGGGACAGATACGCAGTATTTT. This codes for CAISDEDMIDSGTDTQYF.

This clone was detected once. The chain links TRBV2 to TRBJ1-5; D call uncertain. CDR1 and CDR2 from the germline V gene are SNHLY and FYNNEI. CDR3 length: 16 amino acids. The V and J ends lost 9 bases and 0 bases respectively, with 18 bases between them. CDR3 nucleotide sequence: TGTGCCAGTTCACTGGGAGCTTGGGGTAGCAATCAGCCCCAGCATTTT. This gives the protein CASSLGAWGSNQPQHF.

The chain carries TRBV6-5 and TRBJ1-2; D is possibly TRBD1 (5 bases). The CDR3 length is 15 residues. The germline V gene has CDR1 MNHEY and CDR2 SVGAGI. Between the trimmed V and J ends, which lost 1 base and 4 bases, there was a span of 13 bases. The CDR3 nucleotides are TGTGCCAGCAGTTACTTCCAGGGTGATAGCTATGGCTACACCTTC. Its translation: CASSYFQGDSYGYTF.